This T cell receptor (beta chain) was sequenced during a study of T cells in Graves' hyperthyroidism and ophthalmopathy. This clonotype was detected a few times. Its antigen is unknown. After removal of 0 bases from V and 7 bases from J, the junction contained 6 bases not matched to a gene. Germline V gene sequence: CDR1 DFQATT, CDR2 SNEGSKA (reference sequence). The CDR3 extends over 15 amino acids. Amplification targeted TCR beta CDR3 regions from RNA transcripts. Initially, a first-round RT-PCR of the TCR CDR3 employed the HTBI primer set. TCRdb itself ran the multiplex PCR reads through MiXCR, one entry per CDR3 protein. In the table there are around 400,000 distinct CDR3 sequences, about 13% of which are singletons. Study-wide results and limits: The model made its ophthalmopathy prediction, and onset followed a median around 6.9 months later. A model using 13 V-J features told ophthalmopathy apart from stable hyperthyroidism.

Hyperthyroidism in the patients, aged 18 to 65, was newly diagnosed and under 2 months in duration. Sequencing input: blood. This receptor was taken from a woman younger than 35 with Graves' hyperthyroidism. The chain recombines TRBV20-1 with TRBJ2-1; TRBD2 matches at 10 bases. This CDR3 is CSAREKAGGANEQFF. The CDR3 DNA reads as TGCAGTGCTAGAGAAAAAGCGGGAGGGGCGAATGAGCAGTTCTTC.